Listed below are T cell receptor beta chains from one sample, sequenced in a study of blood T cell repertoires in COVID-19. The repertoire was sequenced with immunoSEQ multiplex PCR; TCRdb's copy has only in-frame clones and lacks some. The data show over 150,000 clones, with approximately 86% seen just once and under 5% held by the top ten. Sequencing was carried out using peripheral blood. The receptors shown here come from a woman aged 55-75 years who had recovered from COVID-19. The CDR3 runs from the conserved cysteine through the conserved F or W. The D gene is left open where the match is weak. Only some rows state a clone size, as once, few, many or a class for expanded clones.

TRBV19	TRBJ1-6	TRBD1	NA	TGTGCCAGTACCCTGACCGGGACAGAGTATAATTCACCCCTCCACTTT	CASTLTGTEYNSPLHF
TRBV7-2	TRBJ2-5	TRBD2	NA	TGTGCCAGCAGCCGGGGAGGGGCCCAAGAGACCCAGTACTTC	CASSRGGAQETQYF
TRBV12-5	TRBJ2-3	NA	NA	TGTGCTAGTGGCCGCGGCCCGGAGGATACGCAGTATTTT	CASGRGPEDTQYF
TRBV5-4	TRBJ2-1	TRBD1	few	TGTGCCAGCAGCGGGGGACAGGGGAACTACAATGAGCAGTTCTTC	CASSGGQGNYNEQFF
TRBV7-2	TRBJ2-1	NA	NA	TGTGCCAGCAGCTTAGCGCTTGGGACTTTCAATGAGCAGTTCTTC	CASSLALGTFNEQFF
TRBV24-1	TRBJ2-5	NA	NA	TGTGCCACCAGTGATCAGGTCCAAGAGACCCAGTACTTC	CATSDQVQETQYF
TRBV25-1	TRBJ1-2	NA	once	TGTGCCAGCAGTGAGGACAGCTATGGCTACACCTTC	CASSEDSYGYTF
TRBV7-8	TRBJ2-7	NA	NA	TGTGCCAGCAGCCGACAGACCTACGAGCAGTACTTC	CASSRQTYEQYF
TRBV2	TRBJ2-1	TRBD2	NA	TGTGCCGGCGGCCGGGGGGGACTCTACAATGAGCAGTTCTTC	CAGGRGGLYNEQFF
TRBV19	TRBJ1-5	NA	NA	TGTGCCAGTAGTATAGGAGACAGTAGCCATCAGCCCCAGCATTTT	CASSIGDSSHQPQHF
TRBV11-3	TRBJ2-5	NA	NA	TGTGCCAGCAGCTTAGGTCTACAAGAGACCCAGTACTTC	CASSLGLQETQYF
TRBV6-2/TRBV6-3	TRBJ1-2	NA	NA	TGTGCCAGCAGTTACGGGGGCCGTCGGAACTATGGCTACACCTTC	CASSYGGRRNYGYTF
TRBV16	TRBJ1-1	NA	NA	TGTGCCAGCAGCCAATCGGCCCCAGAAGCTTTCTTT	CASSQSAPEAFF
TRBV7-9	TRBJ2-3	NA	NA	TGTGCCAGCAGCGCGACCAGGGATACGCAGTATTTT	CASSATRDTQYF
TRBV15	TRBJ1-5	NA	NA	TGTGCCACCAGCAGAGACCCGAGGTTTAGCAATCAGCCCCAGCATTTT	CATSRDPRFSNQPQHF
TRBV5-1	TRBJ2-3	NA	NA	TGCGCCAGCAGCTTGGTTCCGAGTGATACGCAGTATTTT	CASSLVPSDTQYF
TRBV10-3	TRBJ1-5	TRBD1	NA	TGTGCCATCAGGGGACAGACCGGTCAGCCCCAGCATTTT	CAIRGQTGQPQHF
TRBV5-4	TRBJ2-7	TRBD1	NA	TGTGCCAGCAGCCGGGACAGGGGAGGATCCGAGCAGTACTTC	CASSRDRGGSEQYF
TRBV4-2	TRBJ2-4	TRBD2	NA	TGTGCCAGCAGCCAAGATAGGTTAGCGGGGGACTTAGCCAAAAACATTCAGTACTTC	CASSQDRLAGDLAKNIQYF
TRBV5-1	TRBJ2-3	TRBD2	NA	TGCGCCAGCAGCGGGGGACTAGCGGGGTTGATAGATACGCAGTATTTT	CASSGGLAGLIDTQYF
TRBV7-6	TRBJ2-1	NA	NA	TGTGCCAGCAGCTCCGGGAATTACAATGAGCAGTTCTTC	CASSSGNYNEQFF
TRBV29-1	TRBJ1-1	NA	few	TGCAGCGCCCAGGGGCAGTTGAACACTGAAGCTTTCTTT	CSAQGQLNTEAFF
TRBV5-1	TRBJ1-2	NA	NA	TGCGCCAGCAGCTTGGAATGGTCAGCTAACTATGGCTACACCTTC	CASSLEWSANYGYTF
TRBV9	TRBJ2-3	TRBD2	NA	TGTGCCAGCAGCCCCACGGTTGGGGCGGGGAGGGGCACAGATACGCAGTATTTT	CASSPTVGAGRGTDTQYF
TRBV7-9	TRBJ1-1	NA	NA	TGTGCCAGCACCTCACCCTCAGGGTCCACCACTGAAGCTTTCTTT	CASTSPSGSTTEAFF
TRBV19	TRBJ2-5	TRBD1	NA	TGTGCCAGTAGTGAGGGACAGGGCTTGAAGACCCAGTACTTC	CASSEGQGLKTQYF
TRBV5-1	TRBJ1-6	NA	NA	TGCGCCAGCAGCGACGGACAGTATAATTCACCCCTCCACTTT	CASSDGQYNSPLHF
TRBV4-3	TRBJ1-3	NA	NA	TGCGCCAGCAGTCAGAACAGGGTCGGAAACACCATATATTTT	CASSQNRVGNTIYF
TRBV19	TRBJ2-5	TRBD2	NA	TGTGCCAGTAGTAGGTTAGCGGGGCAAGAGACCCAGTACTTC	CASSRLAGQETQYF
TRBV12-3/TRBV12-4	TRBJ1-2	TRBD1	NA	TGTGCCAGCAGACAGGGGGCGTTGGGCTACACCTTC	CASRQGALGYTF
TRBV10-3	TRBJ2-1	TRBD1	once	TGTGCCATCAGGGCCCAAGCGGGACAGGGTTCCGGCAATGAGCAGTTCTTC	CAIRAQAGQGSGNEQFF
TRBV19	TRBJ2-5	TRBD1	NA	TGTGCCAGTAGTAACAGGGGGCTAGAGACCCAGTACTTC	CASSNRGLETQYF
TRBV9	TRBJ2-3	NA	NA	TGTGCCAGCAGCGTATTTAGGGGGGATACGCAGTATTTT	CASSVFRGDTQYF
TRBV2	TRBJ2-7	TRBD2	NA	TGTGCCAGCAGTGAGTCTAGCGGGGTAAACGAGCAGTACTTC	CASSESSGVNEQYF